The clone carrying this TCR beta chain was seen once. These data come from a study of OX40 agonist ivuxolimab in advanced cancers. The repertoire was sequenced with immunoSEQ multiplex PCR; TCRdb's copy has only in-frame clones and lacks some. The table has 60,000 to 65,000 clones, about 80% seen once. The clonotype originates from an adult with an advanced solid tumor such as melanoma, head and neck, liver or kidney cancer. The source material was CD4+ or CD8+ T cells sorted from blood, sampled in a trial of the OX40 agonist ivuxolimab.

The CDR3 reads CASSLWTSGTDTQYF. Here the CDR3 DNA reads TGTGCCAGCAGCTTGTGGACTAGCGGCACAGATACGCAGTATTTT. The chain recombines TRBV7-9 with TRBJ2-3; 9 bases are shared with TRBD2. The junction had 2 bases not matched to a gene; V was cut back by 3 bases and J by 1 base. The CDR3 is 15 amino acids. The V gene's germline CDR1 is SEHNR and CDR2 FQNEAQ (reference sequence).